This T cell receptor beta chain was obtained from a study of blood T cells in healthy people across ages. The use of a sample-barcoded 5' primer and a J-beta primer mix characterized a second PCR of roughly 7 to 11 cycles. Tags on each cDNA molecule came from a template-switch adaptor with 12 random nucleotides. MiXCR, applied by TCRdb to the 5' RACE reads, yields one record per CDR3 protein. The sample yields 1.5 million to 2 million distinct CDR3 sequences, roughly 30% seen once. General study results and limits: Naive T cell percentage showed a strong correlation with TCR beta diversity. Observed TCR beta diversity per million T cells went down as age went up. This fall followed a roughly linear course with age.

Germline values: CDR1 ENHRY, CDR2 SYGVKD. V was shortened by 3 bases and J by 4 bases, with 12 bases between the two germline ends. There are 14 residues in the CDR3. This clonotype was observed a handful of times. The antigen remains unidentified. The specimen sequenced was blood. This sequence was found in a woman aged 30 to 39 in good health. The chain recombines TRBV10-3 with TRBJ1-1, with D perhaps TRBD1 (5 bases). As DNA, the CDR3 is TGTGCCATCAGTGATAGGCAGGGAAGCACTGAAGCTTTCTTT. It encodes CAISDRQGSTEAFF.